The 32 T cell receptor beta chains listed next were all sequenced from one sample in a study of blood T cell repertoires in COVID-19. Using immunoSEQ multiplex PCR, the repertoire was profiled, and TCRdb retains in-frame clones only, with some absent. The sample comprises a few hundred thousand clones, 80% to 90% of which are singletons, and approximately 1% rests with the top ten. Specimen: PBMCs or T cells enriched from blood (not recorded which). All receptors come from a man younger than 30 who had recovered from COVID-19.

The chain couples TRBV7-2 to TRBJ2-7, with 8 bases that match TRBD2. Looked up from germline, CDR1 is SGHTA and CDR2 is FQGNSA. V lost 4 bases, J lost 6 bases, and 11 bases stayed unmatched. The CDR3 extends over 15 amino acids. The CDR3 loop reads CASSSQFSGKGEQYF. The CDR3 region has the DNA TGTGCCAGCAGCTCTCAATTTAGCGGGAAGGGCGAGCAGTACTTC. The full variable domain, its missing parts supplied by reference TRBV7-2 and TRBJ2-7, is GAGVSQSPSNKVTEKGKDVELRCDPISGHTALYWYRQSLGQGLEFLIYFQGNSAPDKSGLPSDRFSAERTGGSVSTLTIQRTQQEDSAVYLCASSSQFSGKGEQYFGPGTRLTVT.

The J gene is TRBJ2-2, the V gene TRBV5-1, with TRBD2 as a possible D gene (6 bases). The CDR3 has 14 amino acids. V was pared by 2 bases and J by 10 bases, with 15 bases between. The germline V gene has CDR1 SGHRS and CDR2 YFSETQ. CDR3 amino acids: CASSFGRGREELFF. The CDR3 DNA reads as TGCGCCAGCAGCTTCGGACGGGGGAGAGAGGAGCTGTTTTTT.

Turning to this clone: Other DNA sequences in this sample translate to the same CDR3. The chain combines TRBV29-1 with TRBJ1-1; a weak D match, TRBD1 (6 bases). Per the germline V gene, CDR1 is SQVTM and CDR2 is ANQGSEA. V gave up 6 bases and J gave up 1 base, with 9 bases separating them. There are 12 residues in the CDR3. The CDR3 region is CSVTDRNTEAFF. The CDR3 DNA is TGCAGCGTCACGGACAGGAACACTGAAGCTTTCTTT.

V is TRBV5-5 and J is TRBJ2-7; 8 bases line up with TRBD2. The germline CDR1 and CDR2 sequences are SGHKS and YYEKEE (reference sequence). With 4 bases clipped from V and 6 bases from J, the junction kept 9 bases outside the gene matches. This CDR3 spans 14 amino acids. DNA for the CDR3: TGTGCCAGCAGCCCCTCGGGGGGGCGTGTCGAGCAGTACTTC. As protein: CASSPSGGRVEQYF.

CDR3 bases: TGCGCCAGCAGCACCGACAGGGGGATGGGGCCCCAGCATTTT. Its protein product is CASSTDRGMGPQHF. The chain carries TRBV10-2 and TRBJ1-5, with 9 bases matching TRBD1. The CDR3 covers 14 residues. The trim removed 6 bases at V and 9 bases at J, leaving 9 bases unmatched. Germline CDR1 reads WSHSY; CDR2 reads SAAADI.

This clone was seen only a few times. V is TRBV9 and J is TRBJ1-1, with no clear D. Between the trimmed V and J ends, which lost 0 bases and 1 base, there was a span of 10 bases. CDR1 is SGDLS, CDR2 YYNGEE, per germline. The CDR3 is 15 residues long. The CDR3 DNA is TGTGCCAGCAGCGTAGGTGTTATTAGGAACACTGAAGCTTTCTTT. It encodes CASSVGVIRNTEAFF.

This clone has only one observation. The rearrangement uses TRBV3-1 (or the pseudogene TRBV3-2) and TRBJ1-2, with 7 bases matching TRBD1. The CDR3 totals 15 residues. In germline, CDR1 is LGHDT, CDR2 YNNKEL (reference sequence). V lost 1 base to trimming and J lost 7 bases; unmatched junction nucleotides: 9. For the CDR3, the DNA is TGTGCCAGCAGCCAAGGACAGGGTGGATGGGGTGGCTACACCTTC. Encoded protein: CASSQGQGGWGGYTF.

This clone appeared a few times. DNA of the CDR3: TGTGCCAGCAGCCAAGACAGGGCAGGGTCACCCCTCCACTTT. It translates to CASSQDRAGSPLHF. This chain uses TRBV4-2 with TRBJ1-6; a weak D match, TRBD1 (5 bases). Trimming removed 0 bases at V and 10 bases at J, with 10 bases between. Germline lookup yields CDR1 LGHNA and CDR2 YNFKEQ. The CDR3 has 14 residues.

The chain carries TRBV14 and TRBJ2-7; weak D call: TRBD1 (6 bases). Germline assignment: CDR1 SGHDN and CDR2 FVKESK. Trimming removed 1 base from V and 12 bases from J, with 13 bases in between. The CDR3 contains 12 residues. CDR3 nucleotides: TGTGCCAGCAGCCAAGGGGGGCAGGGCCGGTACTTC. Protein: CASSQGGQGRYF.

This chain uses TRBV2 with TRBJ1-2, with TRBD1 identical over 9 bases. With 6 bases clipped from V and 5 bases from J, the junction kept 10 bases outside the gene matches. In germline, CDR1 is SNHLY, CDR2 FYNNEI. The CDR3 has 15 residues. The CDR3 sequence: CASRRPGQGIYGYTF. For the CDR3, the DNA is TGTGCCAGCAGGCGACCGGGACAGGGAATTTATGGCTACACCTTC.

The table lists this clone with a count of one. The chain has TRBV6-5 and TRBJ2-5, with TRBD2 identical over 13 bases. The germline gives CDR1 MNHEY, CDR2 SVGAGI. Unmatched junction bases numbered 7, after V lost 4 bases and J lost 5 bases. The CDR3 runs 16 residues. CDR3: CASSFRTSGSGETQYF. The CDR3 DNA follows: TGTGCCAGCAGTTTCCGGACTAGCGGGAGTGGTGAGACCCAGTACTTC.

The gene calls are TRBV12-3 or TRBV12-4 and TRBJ2-1; TRBD2 matches 7 bases. The CDR3 is 13 amino acids. V dropped 3 bases and J dropped 9; count of bases not matched to a gene: 5. Here the CDR3 reads CASSLGGDLEQFF. The CDR3 bases are TGTGCCAGCAGTTTGGGGGGGGACCTTGAGCAGTTCTTC.

The genes are TRBV24-1 and TRBJ2-1, with 9 bases aligning to TRBD1. Germline V gives CDR1 KGHDR, CDR2 SFDVKD. This CDR3 spans 14 amino acids. With V trimmed by 3 bases and J by 9 bases, 5 bases remained unmatched. CDR3: CATSDGDRATEQFF. For the CDR3, the DNA is TGTGCCACCAGTGATGGGGACAGGGCAACTGAGCAGTTCTTC.

On this clone itself: The same CDR3 is also encoded by other DNA sequences in this sample. The rearrangement uses TRBV27 and TRBJ2-7; the match to TRBD1 covers 7 bases. Trimming cost V 4 bases and J 1 base; bases outside gene matches: 7. This CDR3 comprises 15 residues. Germline values: CDR1 MNHEY, CDR2 SMNVEV (reference sequence). The CDR3 nucleotides are TGTGCCAGCAGTTCACGGCCAGGGGGATCCTACGAGCAGTACTTC. Translating it yields CASSSRPGGSYEQYF.

This CDR3 is CAWSPQLGNTIYF. The DNA of the CDR3 is TGTGCCTGGAGCCCACAGCTTGGAAACACCATATATTTT. The chain joins TRBV30 to TRBJ1-3; D is undetermined. This CDR3 has 13 residues. Germline V gene sequence: CDR1 GTSNPN, CDR2 SVGIG (reference sequence). Trimming removed 3 bases from V and 3 bases from J, with 9 bases in between.

The chain recombines TRBV28 with TRBJ1-5; weak D call: TRBD1 (5 bases). Germline assignment: CDR1 MDHEN and CDR2 SYDVKM. Trimming took off 4 bases at V and 4 bases at J, with 20 bases between the two ends. The CDR3 runs to 17 residues. The CDR3 protein is CASSSPWGVLRNQPQHF. As DNA, the CDR3 is TGTGCCAGCAGTTCCCCCTGGGGGGTCTTGAGGAATCAGCCCCAGCATTTT.

This clone was observed a few times. The chain joins TRBV6-5 to TRBJ2-7, with TRBD1 identical over 10 bases. The CDR3 length is 14 residues. The V segment lost 10 bases and the J segment 3 bases; nucleotides outside the gene matches: 9. From germline, CDR1 is MNHEY and CDR2 SVGAGI. CDR3 DNA sequence: TGTGCCACCTCTCCCGGGACAGGGGTCTACGAGCAGTACTTC. Its translation is CATSPGTGVYEQYF.

J is TRBJ1-2 and V is TRBV9; D is perhaps TRBD1 (5 bases). This CDR3 comprises 13 residues. The V end was cut by 7 bases, the J end by 4 bases, with 14 bases between. Germline-derived CDR1 and CDR2 are SGDLS and YYNGEE. This chain's CDR3 is CASRGSSLYGYTF. The CDR3 DNA reads TGTGCCAGCCGGGGGAGTTCGCTCTATGGCTACACCTTC.

V usage is TRBV6-5 and J usage is TRBJ1-1; 7 bases match TRBD1. The J segment lost 0 bases and the V segment lost 5 bases, leaving 6 bases of the junction unmatched. This CDR3 has 15 amino acids. The V gene's germline CDR1 is MNHEY and CDR2 SVGAGI. CDR3 DNA sequence: TGTGCCAGCAGTCCCGGACAGGACCTGAACACTGAAGCTTTCTTT. It is translated as CASSPGQDLNTEAFF.

The CDR3 is CASSLELAGGYEQYF. As DNA, the CDR3 is TGTGCCAGCAGCTTAGAACTAGCGGGGGGCTACGAGCAGTACTTC. The gene calls are TRBV7-2 and TRBJ2-7; 12 bases fit TRBD2. The CDR3 extends over 15 amino acids. The germline V gene has CDR1 SGHTA and CDR2 FQGNSA. J gave up 3 bases and V 1 base, and 1 base lay outside the gene matches.

In its sample, this clone was seen a few times. This chain joins TRBV11-3 and TRBJ2-1; no reliable D call. CDR1 is SGHNT and CDR2 is YENEEA in the germline V gene. The CDR3 is made up of 17 amino acids. Trimming removed 2 bases from V and 0 bases from J, with 14 bases in between. CDR3: CASSLSPRQSSYNEQFF. CDR3 coding DNA: TGTGCCAGCAGCTTAAGTCCAAGACAAAGCTCCTACAATGAGCAGTTCTTC.

This rearrangement joins TRBV30 to TRBJ2-5; D is possibly TRBD1 (6 bases). The CDR3 length is 14 residues. Per germline, CDR1 GTSNPN and CDR2 SVGIG (reference sequence). V lost 2 bases, J lost 3 bases, and 13 bases lay in between. In DNA, the CDR3 is TGTGCCTGGAGTCCCGCCGCAGGGGAAGAGACCCAGTACTTC. This codes for CAWSPAAGEETQYF.

The CDR3 DNA reads TGTGCCAGCAGTGACCGGGGGAAAGCTTTCTTT. Amino acid sequence: CASSDRGKAFF. V is TRBV6-4 and J is TRBJ1-1; TRBD1 is a possible D gene (5 bases). CDR1 MRHNA and CDR2 SNTAGT come from the germline V gene. CDR3 length: 11 amino acids. Trimming pared 2 bases from V and 9 bases from J, leaving 7 bases between.

The genes are TRBV6-5 and TRBJ2-3, with a tentative D call TRBD2 (6 bases). The V and J ends lost 0 bases and 4 bases respectively, with 14 bases between them. CDR1 and CDR2 (germline): MNHEY, SVGAGI. The CDR3 has 16 amino acids. In DNA, the CDR3 is TGTGCCAGCAGTTACTCAAGGAGGGAGATATCAGATACGCAGTATTTT. Residues: CASSYSRREISDTQYF.

The CDR3 coding sequence is TGTGCCTGGAGTATGTCGGGAGATCAGCCCCAGCATTTT. It specifies CAWSMSGDQPQHF. The chain carries TRBV30 and TRBJ1-5, with unresolved D. Trimming took off 2 bases at V and 5 bases at J, with 10 bases between the two ends. This CDR3 is 13 amino acids long. Germline-derived CDR1 and CDR2 are GTSNPN and SVGIG (reference sequence).

V usage is TRBV7-2 and J usage is TRBJ2-5; 10 bases are shared with TRBD2. J lost 2 bases, V lost 4 bases, and 4 bases had no gene match. The germline V gene has CDR1 SGHTA and CDR2 FQGNSA. This CDR3 comprises 15 residues. The CDR3 nucleotides read TGTGCCAGCAGCTCCCAGCGGGAGGGTCAAGAGACCCAGTACTTC. Translating gives CASSSQREGQETQYF.

This clone appeared a single time. This chain links TRBV19 with TRBJ2-7; 8 positions agree with TRBD1. This CDR3 has 14 amino acids. Trimming took 3 bases from V and 3 from J; bases not matched to a gene: 4. Germline CDR1 is LNHDA and CDR2 is SQIVND (reference sequence). CDR3 nucleotides: TGTGCCAGTAGTATTGGGACAGGTGACTACGAGCAGTACTTC. Its protein is CASSIGTGDYEQYF. Supplemented by reference TRBV19 and TRBJ2-7, the full variable domain reads DGGITQSPKYLFRKEGQNVTLSCEQNLNHDAMYWYRQDPGQGLRLIYYSQIVNDFQKGDIAEGYSVSREKKESFPLTVTSAQKNPTAFYLCASSIGTGDYEQYFGPGTRLTVT.

This clone occurred a few times. The rearrangement uses TRBV7-9 and TRBJ2-7; maybe TRBD2 (5 bases). Germline V lookup: CDR1 SEHNR, CDR2 FQNEAQ (reference sequence). With 5 bases removed from V and 2 bases from J, the gap between germline ends came to 19 bases. This CDR3 contains 16 residues. CDR3 in DNA: TGTGCCAGCAGCCCTTCAGGACTGCCGGTCCCCTACGAGCAGTACTTC. It specifies CASSPSGLPVPYEQYF. The variable domain in full, with the rest retrieved from reference TRBV7-9 and TRBJ2-7, is DTGVSQNPRHKITKRGQNVTFRCDPISEHNRLYWYRQTLGQGPEFLTYFQNEAQLEKSRLLSDRFSAERPKGSFSTLEIQRTEQGDSAMYLCASSPSGLPVPYEQYFGPGTRLTVT.

The CDR3 loop is CASSIDRVETQYF. The CDR3 coding sequence is TGTGCCAGCAGCATCGACAGGGTAGAGACCCAGTACTTC. The J gene is TRBJ2-5, the V gene TRBV7-9; TRBD1 matches 7 bases. The junction had 4 bases not matched to a gene; V was cut back by 5 bases and J by 4 bases. The V gene's germline CDR1 is SEHNR and CDR2 FQNEAQ (reference sequence). This CDR3 has 13 residues.

The chain recombines TRBV9 with TRBJ2-7; 7 bases agree with TRBD1. The ends lost 3 bases at V and 4 bases at J; junction bases unmatched: 7. The germline V gene has CDR1 SGDLS and CDR2 YYNGEE. The CDR3 is made up of 14 amino acids. CDR3 sequence: CASSETGQAYEQYF. The DNA of the CDR3 is TGTGCCAGCAGCGAGACCGGACAGGCATACGAGCAGTACTTC.

V gene TRBV6-5 combines with J gene TRBJ2-1, with 7 bases that match TRBD1. Germline V gene data show CDR1 as MNHEY and CDR2 as SVGAGI. This CDR3 spans 15 amino acids. The V and J ends lost 6 bases and 0 bases, in that order; junction bases with no gene match: 5. The CDR3 loop reads CASSDRDRSYNEQFF. Here the CDR3 DNA reads TGTGCCAGCAGCGACAGGGATCGCTCCTACAATGAGCAGTTCTTC.

The chain links TRBV10-3 to TRBJ2-4; D is perhaps TRBD1 (6 bases). V lost 4 bases and J lost 3, with 25 bases in between. In germline, CDR1 is ENHRY, CDR2 SYGVKD. CDR3 length equals 19 residues. As DNA, the CDR3 is TGTGCCATCAGTGTTTCTTCTGGGGGCAAGACAGGAGGCAAAAACATTCAGTACTTC. As protein: CAISVSSGGKTGGKNIQYF.